The 13 T cell receptor beta chains reported below all come from one sample, sequenced in a study of blood T cell repertoires in COVID-19. The table came from immunoSEQ multiplex PCR; TCRdb's copy has only in-frame clones and leaves some out. The top ten clones hold about 15% of a sample with under 20,000 clones, approximately 91% of them seen once. The sample was peripheral blood. These TCRs come from a human donor in a cohort sampled during active COVID-19.

The V call is TRBV5-4, the J call TRBJ1-6; possible D gene TRBD1, 5 bases. V gave up 0 bases and J gave up 7 bases, with 14 bases separating them. The germline V gene has CDR1 SGHNT and CDR2 YYREEE (reference sequence). The CDR3 loop spans 16 amino acids. CDR3 loop: CASSLEGGAANSPLHF. In nucleotides, the CDR3 is TGTGCCAGCAGCTTGGAAGGAGGGGCTGCGAATTCACCCCTCCACTTT.

The chain links TRBV30 to TRBJ1-2; 8 nucleotides line up with TRBD1. The length of the CDR3 is 16 residues. The germline CDR1 and CDR2 sequences are GTSNPN and SVGIG (reference sequence). Trimming at V came to 0 bases and at J to 0 bases, leaving 6 bases not matched to a gene. CDR3 protein: CAWSVLSDRANYGYTF. CDR3 bases: TGTGCCTGGAGTGTACTCTCGGACAGGGCTAACTATGGCTACACCTTC. Full variable domain (remainder filled in from reference TRBV30 and TRBJ1-2): SQTIHQWPATLVQPVGSPLSLECTVEGTSNPNLYWYRQAAGRGLQLLFYSVGIGQISSEVPQNLSASRPQDRQFILSSKKLLLSDSGFYLCAWSVLSDRANYGYTFGSGTRLTVV.

This sequence joins TRBV19 and TRBJ2-3, with TRBD2 as a possible D gene (6 bases). Germline-derived CDR1 and CDR2 are LNHDA and SQIVND (reference sequence). The CDR3 runs to 14 residues. The V end was cut by 3 bases, the J end by 1 base, with 8 bases between. For the CDR3, the DNA is TGTGCCAGTAGTATGCGGGGCGGCACAGATACGCAGTATTTT. Protein: CASSMRGGTDTQYF.

This chain joins TRBV28 and TRBJ2-7, with TRBD1 identical over 8 bases. Trimming took 6 bases from V and 6 from J; bases not matched to a gene: 16. Germline V gene sequence: CDR1 MDHEN, CDR2 SYDVKM. The CDR3 sequence is 16 residues long. In DNA, the CDR3 is TGTGCCAGCAGCCCCCCACAGGGGGTTGGGTTAACCGAGCAGTACTTC. Translated, it gives CASSPPQGVGLTEQYF.

The chain has TRBV24-1 and TRBJ2-1; D is possibly TRBD2 (6 bases). Germline CDR1 reads KGHDR; CDR2 reads SFDVKD. This CDR3 is 16 amino acids long. Trimming took 3 bases from V and 0 from J, leaving 11 bases between them. The CDR3 here is CATSDVDGSSYNEQFF. Written as DNA, the CDR3 is TGTGCCACCAGTGATGTGGACGGGAGCTCCTACAATGAGCAGTTCTTC.

A few counts support this clone. The gene calls are TRBV19 and TRBJ2-2; TRBD2 matches at 10 bases. V lost 8 bases, J lost 3 bases, and 6 bases stayed unmatched. Germline V gene sequence: CDR1 LNHDA, CDR2 SQIVND (reference sequence). This CDR3 is 15 amino acids long. The DNA for the CDR3 is TGTGCCAGTGGGCATCTAGCGGGAGACACCGGGGAGCTGTTTTTT. It yields the protein CASGHLAGDTGELFF.

The J gene is TRBJ1-6, the V gene TRBV19; 10 bases line up with TRBD1. V dropped 10 bases and J dropped 10; count of bases not matched to a gene: 10. CDR1 LNHDA and CDR2 SQIVND come from the germline V gene (reference sequence). The CDR3 sequence is 14 residues long. The CDR3 region is CATTTGTGVSPLHF. CDR3 DNA sequence: TGTGCCACCACGACCGGGACAGGGGTATCACCCCTCCACTTT.

This clone appeared a single time. For the CDR3, the DNA is TGTGCCAGCAGCAAGGGGGGGAAAGACACTGAAGCTTTCTTT. It specifies CASSKGGKDTEAFF. This chain links TRBV7-8 with TRBJ1-1, with a possible D match to TRBD1 (6 bases). V gave up 5 bases and J gave up 3 bases, with 13 bases separating them. This CDR3 comprises 14 residues. Germline CDR1 is SGHVS and CDR2 is FQNEAQ.

This clone was detected once. J is TRBJ2-1 and V is TRBV6-6; 10 nucleotides align to TRBD1. This CDR3 comprises 15 residues. The V gene's germline CDR1 is MNHNY and CDR2 SVGAGI (reference sequence). Trimming took 4 bases from V and 11 from J; bases not matched to a gene: 11. CDR3 in amino acids: CASSSGQGPLVQQFF. In nucleotides, the CDR3 is TGTGCCAGCAGTTCGGGACAGGGGCCCCTCGTCCAGCAGTTCTTC.

The chain recombines TRBV6-5 with TRBJ1-2, with a possible D match to TRBD1 (6 bases). Germline CDR1 is MNHEY and CDR2 is SVGAGI. The V and J ends lost 6 bases and 4 bases respectively, with 18 bases between them. This CDR3 region has 15 residues. The CDR3 is CASSPYRDGGYGYTF. CDR3 in DNA: TGTGCCAGCAGCCCCTACAGGGACGGCGGCTATGGCTACACCTTC.

This clone was seen a handful of times. The chain recombines TRBV19 with TRBJ2-7; 7 bases are a match to TRBD1. Germline assignment: CDR1 LNHDA and CDR2 SQIVND (reference sequence). After removal of 6 bases from V and 0 bases from J, the junction contained 5 bases not matched to a gene. The CDR3 length is 14 residues. The CDR3 region has the DNA TGTGCCAGTAGACGACAGGGTAACTCCTACGAGCAGTACTTC. The encoded protein is CASRRQGNSYEQYF.

The rearrangement links TRBV5-4 to TRBJ2-3; unclear D gene. The CDR3 extends over 14 amino acids. Germline V gene sequence: CDR1 SGHNT, CDR2 YYREEE (reference sequence). V lost 3 bases and J 6 bases, leaving 14 bases between the germline ends. The CDR3 region has the DNA TGTGCCAGCAGCTACATCCAGCAGGTTGATACGCAGTATTTT. Its protein is CASSYIQQVDTQYF.

The chain joins TRBV23-1 to TRBJ2-7; 11 bases match TRBD2. TRBV23-1 carries the ORF label, with uncertain function. The CDR3 runs 15 residues. Trimming took 4 bases from V and 0 from J; bases not matched to a gene: 2. CDR3 region: CASSPTSGNSYEQYF. The CDR3 coding sequence is TGCGCCAGCAGTCCGACTAGCGGGAACTCCTACGAGCAGTACTTC.